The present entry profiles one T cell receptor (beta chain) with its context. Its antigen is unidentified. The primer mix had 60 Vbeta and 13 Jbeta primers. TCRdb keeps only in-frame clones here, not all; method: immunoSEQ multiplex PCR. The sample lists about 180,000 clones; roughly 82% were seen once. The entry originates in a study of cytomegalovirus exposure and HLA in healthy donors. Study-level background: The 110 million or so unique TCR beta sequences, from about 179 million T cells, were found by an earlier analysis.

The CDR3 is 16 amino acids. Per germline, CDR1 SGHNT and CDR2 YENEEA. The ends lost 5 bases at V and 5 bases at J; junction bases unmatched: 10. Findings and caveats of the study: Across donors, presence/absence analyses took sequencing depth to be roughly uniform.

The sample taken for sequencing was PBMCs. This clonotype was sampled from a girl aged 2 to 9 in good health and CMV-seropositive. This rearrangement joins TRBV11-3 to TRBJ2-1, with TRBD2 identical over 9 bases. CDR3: CASSITSGRMHNEQFF. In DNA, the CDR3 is TGTGCCAGCAGCATAACTAGCGGGCGGATGCACAATGAGCAGTTCTTC.